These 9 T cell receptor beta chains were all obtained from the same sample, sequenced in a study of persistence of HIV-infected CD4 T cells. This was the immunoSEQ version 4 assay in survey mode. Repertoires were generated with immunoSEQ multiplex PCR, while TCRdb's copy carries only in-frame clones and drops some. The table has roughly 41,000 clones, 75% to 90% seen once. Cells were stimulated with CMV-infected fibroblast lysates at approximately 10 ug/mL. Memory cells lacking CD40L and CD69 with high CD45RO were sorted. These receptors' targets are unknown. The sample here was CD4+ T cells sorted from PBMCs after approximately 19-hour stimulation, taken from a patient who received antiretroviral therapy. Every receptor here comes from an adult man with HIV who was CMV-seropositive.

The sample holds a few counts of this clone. The CDR3 sequence: CASSQAGNSPYEQYF. The CDR3 DNA follows: TGCGCCAGCAGCCAAGCAGGAAACAGCCCCTACGAGCAGTACTTC. The J gene is TRBJ2-7, the V gene TRBV4-1; no definite D call. Trimming cost V 1 base and J 2 bases, with 12 bases left between them. The V gene's germline CDR1 is MGHRA and CDR2 YSYEKL. The CDR3 consists of 15 residues.

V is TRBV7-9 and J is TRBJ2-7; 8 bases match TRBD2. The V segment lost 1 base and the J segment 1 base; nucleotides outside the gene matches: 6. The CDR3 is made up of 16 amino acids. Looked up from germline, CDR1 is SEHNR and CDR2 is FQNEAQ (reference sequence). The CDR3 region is CASSLGGGGNSYEQYF. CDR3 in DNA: TGTGCCAGCAGCTTAGGAGGCGGGGGGAATTCCTACGAGCAGTACTTC.

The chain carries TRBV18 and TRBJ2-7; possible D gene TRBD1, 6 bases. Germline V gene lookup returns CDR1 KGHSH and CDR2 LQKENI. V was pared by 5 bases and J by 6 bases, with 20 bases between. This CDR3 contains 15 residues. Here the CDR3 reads CASSSARGERGEQYF. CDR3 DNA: TGTGCCAGCTCATCAGCCAGGGGCGAAAGGGGCGAGCAGTACTTC.

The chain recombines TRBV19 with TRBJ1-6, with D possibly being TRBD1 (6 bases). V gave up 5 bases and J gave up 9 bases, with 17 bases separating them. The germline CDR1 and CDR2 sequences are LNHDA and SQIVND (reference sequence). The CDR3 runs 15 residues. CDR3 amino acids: CASSPRQVALSPLHF. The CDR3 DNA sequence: TGTGCCAGTAGTCCCAGACAGGTAGCGCTTTCACCCCTCCACTTT.

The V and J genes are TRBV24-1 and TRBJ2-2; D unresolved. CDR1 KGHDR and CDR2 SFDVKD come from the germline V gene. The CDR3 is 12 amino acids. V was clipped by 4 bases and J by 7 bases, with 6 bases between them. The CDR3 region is CATSDFVGELFF. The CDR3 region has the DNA TGTGCCACCAGTGACTTCGTCGGGGAGCTGTTTTTT.

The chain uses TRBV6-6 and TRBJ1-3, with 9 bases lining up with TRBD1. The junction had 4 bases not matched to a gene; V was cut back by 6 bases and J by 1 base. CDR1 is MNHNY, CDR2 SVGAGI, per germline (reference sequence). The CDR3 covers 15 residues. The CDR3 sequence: CASREGQGSGNTIYF. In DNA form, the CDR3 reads TGTGCCAGCAGGGAAGGACAGGGGTCTGGAAACACCATATATTTT.

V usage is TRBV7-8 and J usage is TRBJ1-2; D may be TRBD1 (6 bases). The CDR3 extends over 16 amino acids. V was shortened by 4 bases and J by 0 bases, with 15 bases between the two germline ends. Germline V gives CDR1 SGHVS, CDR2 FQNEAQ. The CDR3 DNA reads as TGTGCCAGCAGCTCCACAACTAGACAGGCTAACTATGGCTACACCTTC. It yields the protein CASSSTTRQANYGYTF.

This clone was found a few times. The CDR3 coding sequence is TGCGCCAGCGGAGTCGAACCGAGTTCACCCCTCCACTTT. This codes for CASGVEPSSPLHF. The V gene is TRBV10-2, the J gene TRBJ1-6; no clear D. The CDR3 totals 13 residues. V gave up 8 bases and J gave up 9 bases, with 14 bases separating them. CDR1 is WSHSY, CDR2 SAAADI, per germline.

Written as DNA, the CDR3 is TGTGCCAGCAGCCCTACGGACAGACCCTATGGCTACACCTTC. It specifies CASSPTDRPYGYTF. V gene TRBV3-1 (or the pseudogene TRBV3-2) combines with J gene TRBJ1-2, with D perhaps TRBD1 (6 bases). This CDR3 contains 14 residues. Germline V gene lookup returns CDR1 LGHDT and CDR2 YNNKEL (reference sequence). The ends were cut back, 4 bases at V and 4 bases at J, with 13 bases in the middle.